Listed here are 14 T cell receptor beta chains from one sample, sequenced in a study of T cell repertoires in cytomegalovirus infection. TCRdb re-analysed the reads in MiXCR, keeping a single row per CDR3 protein. The sample lists 650,000 to 900,000 distinct CDR3 sequences; almost 30% were seen once. These receptors have no identified antigens. This specimen consisted of cultured CD8+ T cells from PBMCs, obtained from culture after CMV antigen stimulation. Every receptor here comes from a human donor in good health (CMV status not recorded). Some clones in this sample may be carry-over from other donors' samples.

V is TRBV12-3 or TRBV12-4 and J is TRBJ1-1, with D perhaps TRBD1 (5 bases). The CDR3 is made up of 12 amino acids. With 6 bases removed from V and 4 bases from J, the gap between germline ends came to 9 bases. The CDR3 DNA reads as TGTGCCAGCAGCGCGGACACCACTGAAGCTTTCTTT. Protein: CASSADTTEAFF.

This chain joins TRBV27 and TRBJ2-1; TRBD2 aligns across 8 bases. CDR3 length: 14 residues. The V and J ends lost 5 bases and 6 bases, in that order; junction bases with no gene match: 6. Germline V gene lookup returns CDR1 MNHEY and CDR2 SMNVEV (reference sequence). This CDR3 is CASSASGGFNEQFF. As DNA, the CDR3 is TGTGCCAGCAGTGCGAGCGGGGGCTTCAATGAGCAGTTCTTC.

The chain links TRBV6-1 to TRBJ1-5; D is unresolved. The V end lost 8 bases, the J end lost 2 bases, and 16 bases lay between the germline ends. CDR1 is MNHNS, CDR2 SASEGT, per germline. The CDR3 consists of 15 residues. As DNA, the CDR3 is TGTGCCAGCGCAAGAGACGTATTTGGCAATCAGCCCCAGCATTTT. Its protein is CASARDVFGNQPQHF.

This clonotype has a handful of counts. This chain connects TRBV6-5 to TRBJ2-3; TRBD1 matches 10 bases. The CDR3 length is 17 residues. Germline values: CDR1 MNHEY, CDR2 SVGAGI. V shed 1 base and J 1 base; nucleotides not matched to a gene: 5. The CDR3 coding sequence is TGTGCCAGCAGTTACTTCGGGACAGGGGATGGCACAGATACGCAGTATTTT. Amino acid sequence: CASSYFGTGDGTDTQYF.

This clonotype was found a few times. The chain links TRBV6-6 to TRBJ2-7; tentative D call: TRBD1 (6 bases). Germline-derived CDR1 and CDR2 are MNHNY and SVGAGI (reference sequence). The CDR3 totals 15 residues. Trimming pared 6 bases from V and 0 bases from J, leaving 15 bases between. CDR3 loop: CASRDRYPSSYEQYF. For the CDR3, the DNA is TGTGCCAGCAGAGACAGGTATCCGAGCTCCTACGAGCAGTACTTC.

This clonotype was seen just once. The chain employs TRBV6-1 and TRBJ1-1, with D unresolved. The CDR3 totals 15 residues. The V and J ends lost 2 bases and 0 bases respectively, with 10 bases between them. Germline V gives CDR1 MNHNS, CDR2 SASEGT. Here the CDR3 reads CASSELSAMNTEAFF. In DNA form, the CDR3 reads TGTGCCAGCAGTGAATTGTCGGCTATGAACACTGAAGCTTTCTTT.

This clonotype was seen more than once but under ten times. The chain carries TRBV7-8 and TRBJ2-4; the D gene is possibly TRBD1 (6 bases). The V end lost 4 bases, the J end lost 0 bases, and 13 bases lay between the germline ends. The CDR3 sequence is 16 residues long. From germline, CDR1 is SGHVS and CDR2 FQNEAQ. The CDR3 DNA reads as TGTGCCAGCAGCTCGTCAGGGGACCTAGCCAAAAACATTCAGTACTTC. Translation: CASSSSGDLAKNIQYF.

This clonotype has at least ten counts. This chain connects TRBV7-9 to TRBJ1-1; no clear D. The CDR3 length is 17 residues. The germline V and J ends were trimmed by 4 bases and 2 bases, with 20 bases remaining between them. CDR1 is SEHNR, CDR2 FQNEAQ, per germline (reference sequence). The CDR3 is CASSSKPDHLRNTEAFF. Here the CDR3 DNA reads TGTGCCAGCAGCTCAAAACCAGACCACCTAAGAAACACTGAAGCTTTCTTT.

CDR3 region: CASSLGGGADIQYF. The CDR3, as DNA: TGTGCCAGCAGCTTAGGCGGGGGGGCGGACATTCAGTACTTC. This sequence joins TRBV7-3 and TRBJ2-4; 9 positions match TRBD2. Germline V CDR1 and CDR2: SGHTA, FQGTGA. The CDR3 is 14 residues long. Trimming took 2 bases from V and 8 from J; bases not matched to a gene: 4.

This clonotype is classed as medium-sized. The chain carries TRBV7-9 and TRBJ1-4, with D uncertain. Germline V gene data show CDR1 as SEHNR and CDR2 as FQNEAQ (reference sequence). This CDR3 comprises 14 residues. V dropped 1 base and J dropped 10 bases, with 13 bases sitting between them. The CDR3 bases are TGTGCCAGCAGCTTAGTCGGCGGCATGGGAAAACTGTTTTTT. Amino acid sequence: CASSLVGGMGKLFF.

The sample holds many counts of this clonotype. The CDR3 nucleotides are TGTGCCAGCAGTGATAAGAGGGGACAGAAGAACTATGGCTACACCTTC. Its translation: CASSDKRGQKNYGYTF. V is TRBV2 and J is TRBJ1-2, with 7 bases fitting TRBD1. V shed 3 bases, J shed 2 bases, and the junction held 9 bases outside the gene matches. The V gene's germline CDR1 is SNHLY and CDR2 FYNNEI. The CDR3 contains 16 residues.

This clonotype was detected only a few times. V usage is TRBV2 and J usage is TRBJ2-5, with TRBD2 identical over 11 bases. CDR1 and CDR2 from the germline V gene are SNHLY and FYNNEI. The ends lost 3 bases at V and 5 bases at J; junction bases unmatched: 5. CDR3 size: 15 residues. In DNA form, the CDR3 reads TGTGCCAGCAGTGATACGGCTAGCGGGGGGGAGACCCAGTACTTC. Translating gives CASSDTASGGETQYF.

The rearrangement uses TRBV12-3 or TRBV12-4 and TRBJ1-1; TRBD1 matches at 11 bases. This CDR3 has 16 amino acids. V shed 8 bases, J shed 8 bases, and the junction held 16 bases outside the gene matches. The CDR3 loop reads CASRDRGARVPREAFF. CDR3 DNA: TGTGCCAGCCGGGACAGGGGGGCGAGAGTACCGAGAGAAGCTTTCTTT.

This sequence joins TRBV7-9 and TRBJ1-2; D ambiguous. This CDR3 has 17 residues. With 3 bases removed from V and 8 bases from J, the gap between germline ends came to 25 bases. From germline, CDR1 is SEHNR and CDR2 FQNEAQ (reference sequence). Here the CDR3 reads CASSLRSVVGPVEGYTF. The CDR3 region has the DNA TGTGCCAGCAGCTTGAGAAGTGTAGTAGGGCCGGTGGAAGGCTACACCTTC.